These T cell receptor beta chains were read from a single sample in a study of blood T cell repertoires in COVID-19. Only in-frame clones appear in the TCRdb table, and some are missing; sequencing was by immunoSEQ multiplex PCR. Altogether over 400,000 clones are present, 88% being singletons, with the ten largest covering approximately 8%. The sample consisted of PBMCs or T cells enriched from blood (not recorded which). Source of these receptors: a woman in her fifties or sixties who had recovered from COVID-19. CDR3s include the opening cysteine and the closing phenylalanine or tryptophan. D genes are given only for firm matches. Clone size, where shown, is once, few, many, or a class for clones that have expanded.

.	TRBV20-1	.	TRBJ1-2	TGCAGTGCTTGGGGGGGTGGTGGCTACACCTTC	CSAWGGGGYTF
TRBD1	TRBV5-1	.	TRBJ1-2	TGCGCCAGCAGCTCCGGGACAGGGGACTATGGCTACACCTTC	CASSSGTGDYGYTF
TRBD2	TRBV5-4	.	TRBJ2-2	TGTGCCAGCAGCTCTCGGACTAGCGGGGGACACACCGGGGAGCTGTTTTTT	CASSSRTSGGHTGELFF
TRBD1	TRBV12-3/TRBV12-4	few	TRBJ2-7	TGTGCCAGCAGCCGGGACAGGAACTACGAGCAGTACTTC	CASSRDRNYEQYF
.	TRBV5-6	.	TRBJ2-7	TGTGCCAGCAGCTTTGGCCAAACGGGGTCCTACGAGCAGTACTTC	CASSFGQTGSYEQYF
.	TRBV24-1	.	TRBJ2-1	TGTGCCACCAGCTACAGGGGAGGCAATGAGCAGTTCTTC	CATSYRGGNEQFF
.	TRBV3-1/TRBV3-2	.	TRBJ2-4	TGTGCCAGCAGCCAAGTCAGGGAAGATCAGTACTTC	CASSQVREDQYF
TRBD2	TRBV15	.	TRBJ2-7	TGTGCCACCAGCAGAGATCCAGCGGGGGGGATCTACGAGCAGTACTTC	CATSRDPAGGIYEQYF
.	TRBV11-2	.	TRBJ2-3	TGTGCCAGCAGCCAACAGCGGGATACGCAGTATTTT	CASSQQRDTQYF
.	TRBV23-1	.	TRBJ2-2	TGCGCCAGCAGTCAATCGGGGACGAGGGGACACCCGAACACCGGGGAGCTGTTTTTT	CASSQSGTRGHPNTGELFF
TRBD1	TRBV18	.	TRBJ1-6	TGTGCCGCGACAGGGGGCGTTAATTCACCCCTCCACTTT	CAATGGVNSPLHF
.	TRBV1	.	TRBJ2-7	TGCACCAGCAGCCCGAGGGGGGGACTACGATATTTCTCCTACGAGCAGTACTTC	CTSSPRGGLRYFSYEQYF
TRBD2	TRBV5-1	.	TRBJ2-1	TGCGCCAGCAGCTTGGAGGGACTAGGATGGAATGAGCAGTTCTTC	CASSLEGLGWNEQFF
.	TRBV7-9	.	TRBJ1-4	TGTGCCAGCAGCTTCACAGGGCCTAATGAAAAACTGTTTTTT	CASSFTGPNEKLFF
.	TRBV7-2	.	TRBJ2-1	TGTGCCAGCAGCTTATGGTTAAGAGGGGGCAATGAGCAGTTCTTC	CASSLWLRGGNEQFF
TRBD1	TRBV11-3	.	TRBJ1-5	TGTGCCAGCAGCCCCGGGACAGGGAGGCCAAGCCAGCCCCAGCATTTT	CASSPGTGRPSQPQHF
.	TRBV2	.	TRBJ1-5	TGTGCCAGCAGCCCCCGGAGATCTGATCAGCCCCAGCATTTT	CASSPRRSDQPQHF
TRBD1	TRBV9	.	TRBJ1-1	TGTGCCAGCAGCGCCGCCCCGGGACAGGGGGCTGCTGAAGCTTTCTTT	CASSAAPGQGAAEAFF
TRBD1	TRBV2	once	TRBJ1-5	TGTGCCAGCAGTGGACAGGGTAGCAATCAGCCCCAGCATTTT	CASSGQGSNQPQHF
.	TRBV19	few	TRBJ1-2	TGTGCCAGTAGTATCGACGCAGCGGGTGGCTACACCTTC	CASSIDAAGGYTF
.	TRBV2	.	TRBJ1-4	TGTGCCAGCAGTCAACTACTCCAACGACAGCTTATTGGTGAAAAACTGTTTTTT	CASSQLLQRQLIGEKLFF
.	TRBV5-4	.	TRBJ1-2	TGTGCCAGCAGCTGGGGGGGGCAGGCGGACTATGGCTACACCTTC	CASSWGGQADYGYTF
.	TRBV19	.	TRBJ2-3	TGTGCCAGTAGTATACGTCTAGGCGATACGCAGTATTTT	CASSIRLGDTQYF
TRBD1	TRBV3-1/TRBV3-2	.	TRBJ1-2	TGTGCCAGCAGCCACCTTTCGACAGGGGGAAACTATGGCTACACCTTC	CASSHLSTGGNYGYTF
TRBD1	TRBV27	many	TRBJ2-5	TGTGCCAGCAGTCCGGACAGGGGGCGCAGAGAGACCCAGTACTTC	CASSPDRGRRETQYF
.	TRBV29-1	.	TRBJ2-2	TGCAGCGTTGAAGAGGACTATAACGGGGAGCTGTTTTTT	CSVEEDYNGELFF